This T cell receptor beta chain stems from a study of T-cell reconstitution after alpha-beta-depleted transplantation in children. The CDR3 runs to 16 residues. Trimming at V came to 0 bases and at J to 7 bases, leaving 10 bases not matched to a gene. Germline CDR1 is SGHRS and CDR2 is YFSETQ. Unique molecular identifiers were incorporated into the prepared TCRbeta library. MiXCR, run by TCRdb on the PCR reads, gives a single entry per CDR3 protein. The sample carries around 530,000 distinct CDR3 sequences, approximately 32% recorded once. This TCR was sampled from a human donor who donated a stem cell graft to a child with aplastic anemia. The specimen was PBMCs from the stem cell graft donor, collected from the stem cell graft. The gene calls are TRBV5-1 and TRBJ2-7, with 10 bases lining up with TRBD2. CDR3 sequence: CASSLGASGRPGEQYV. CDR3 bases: TGCGCCAGCAGCTTGGGGGCTAGCGGGAGACCGGGGGAGCAGTACGTC.